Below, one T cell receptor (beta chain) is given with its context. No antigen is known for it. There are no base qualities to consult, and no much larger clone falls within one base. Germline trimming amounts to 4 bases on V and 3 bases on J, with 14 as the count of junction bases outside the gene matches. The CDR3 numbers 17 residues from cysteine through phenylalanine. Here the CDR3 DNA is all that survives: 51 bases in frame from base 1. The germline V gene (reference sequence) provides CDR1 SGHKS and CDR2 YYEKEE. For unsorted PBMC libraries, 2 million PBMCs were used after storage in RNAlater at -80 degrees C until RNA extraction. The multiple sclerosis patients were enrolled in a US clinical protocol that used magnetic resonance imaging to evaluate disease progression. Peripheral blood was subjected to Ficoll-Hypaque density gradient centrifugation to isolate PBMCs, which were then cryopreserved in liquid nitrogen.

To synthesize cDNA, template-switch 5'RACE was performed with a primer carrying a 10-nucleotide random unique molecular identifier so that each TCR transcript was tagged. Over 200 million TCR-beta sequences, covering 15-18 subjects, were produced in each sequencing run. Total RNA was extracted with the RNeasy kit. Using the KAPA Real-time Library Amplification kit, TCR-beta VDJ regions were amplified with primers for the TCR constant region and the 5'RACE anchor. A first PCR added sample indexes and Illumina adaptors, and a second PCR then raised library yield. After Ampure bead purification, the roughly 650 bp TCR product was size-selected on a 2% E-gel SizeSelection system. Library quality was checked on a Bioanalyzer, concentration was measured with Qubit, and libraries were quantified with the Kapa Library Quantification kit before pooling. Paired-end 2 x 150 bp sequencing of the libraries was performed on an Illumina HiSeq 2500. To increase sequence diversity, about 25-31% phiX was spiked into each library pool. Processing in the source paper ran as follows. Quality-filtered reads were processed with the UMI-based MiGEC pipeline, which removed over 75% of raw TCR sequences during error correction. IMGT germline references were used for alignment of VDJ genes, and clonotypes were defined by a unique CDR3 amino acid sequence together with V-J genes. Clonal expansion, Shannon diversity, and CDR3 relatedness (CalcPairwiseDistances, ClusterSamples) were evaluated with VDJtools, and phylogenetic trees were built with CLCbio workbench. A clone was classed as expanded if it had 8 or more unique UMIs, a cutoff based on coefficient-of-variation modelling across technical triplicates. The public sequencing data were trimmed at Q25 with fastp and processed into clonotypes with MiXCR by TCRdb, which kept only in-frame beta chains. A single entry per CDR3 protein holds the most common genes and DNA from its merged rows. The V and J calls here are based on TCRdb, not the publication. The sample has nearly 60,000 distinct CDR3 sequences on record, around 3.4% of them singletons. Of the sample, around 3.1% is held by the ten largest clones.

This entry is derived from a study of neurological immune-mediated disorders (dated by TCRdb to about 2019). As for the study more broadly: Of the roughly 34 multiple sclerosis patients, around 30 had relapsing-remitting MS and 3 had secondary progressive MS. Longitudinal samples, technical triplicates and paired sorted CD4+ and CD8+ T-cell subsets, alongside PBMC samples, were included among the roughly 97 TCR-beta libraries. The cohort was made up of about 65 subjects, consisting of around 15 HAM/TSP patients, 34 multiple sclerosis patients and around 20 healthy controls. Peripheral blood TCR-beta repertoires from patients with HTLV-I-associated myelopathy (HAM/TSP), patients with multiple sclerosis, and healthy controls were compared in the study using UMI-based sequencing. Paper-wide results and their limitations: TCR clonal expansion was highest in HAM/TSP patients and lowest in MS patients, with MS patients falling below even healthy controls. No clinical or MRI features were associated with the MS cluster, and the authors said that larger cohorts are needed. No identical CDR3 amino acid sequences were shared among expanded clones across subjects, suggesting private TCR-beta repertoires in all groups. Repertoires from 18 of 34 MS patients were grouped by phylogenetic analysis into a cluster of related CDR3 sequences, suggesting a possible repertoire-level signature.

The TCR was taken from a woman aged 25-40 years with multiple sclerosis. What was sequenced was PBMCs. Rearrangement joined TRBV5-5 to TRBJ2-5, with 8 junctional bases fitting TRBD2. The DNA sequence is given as TGTGCCAGCAGCGTTCCAAGGATGGGGACTAGGAAAGAGACCCAGTACTTC. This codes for CASSVPRMGTRKETQYF.